One T cell receptor beta chain is described in this entry. Its antigen is not identified. This specimen belongs to a study of OX40 agonist ivuxolimab in advanced cancers. Study-wide context: Six ivuxolimab dose levels, 0.01 to 10 mg/kg, were given intravenously every 2 weeks.

Germline CDR1 is MNHNS and CDR2 is SASEGT. Losses at the gene ends were 7 bases for V and 4 bases for J; bases not matched to a gene: 11. This CDR3 is built from 15 residues. Profiling relied on immunoSEQ multiplex PCR, and the TCRdb table lists in-frame clones only, not all of them. The sample contains some 100,000 clones, roughly nine tenths of which appear only once. Study results and caveats: Nonresponders, in some cases, also had low normalized T-cell clonal expansion.

This material consisted of CD4+ or CD8+ T cells sorted from blood, taken in a trial of the OX40 agonist ivuxolimab. This clonotype was sampled from an adult with an advanced solid tumor such as melanoma, head and neck, liver or kidney cancer. The rearrangement uses TRBV6-1 and TRBJ1-1; 8 nucleotides agree with TRBD1. The CDR3 DNA sequence: TGTGCCAGCATATTACAGGGGGTTCGGATCACTGAAGCTTTCTTT. Residues: CASILQGVRITEAFF.